This entry lists 31 T cell receptor beta chains sequenced from one sample in a study of low-dose radiotherapy and immunotherapy resistance in tumors. Alpha and beta chains were covered, as first-strand cDNA relied on TRAV- and TRBV-specific primers. Amplification of TCRs used a constant-region primer and V-primer adapter for roughly 18 PCR cycles. TCRdb independently ran MiXCR on the reads; one entry per CDR3 protein. Of about 82,000 distinct CDR3 sequences listed, 18% were seen once; the top ten hold approximately 6%. Sample time point: before trial treatment. Material: PBMCs, obtained before treatment. These receptors were collected from a male donor with prostate cancer.

In its sample, this clonotype was seen many times. The chain employs TRBV5-4 and TRBJ2-5; D ambiguous. Germline CDR1 and CDR2: SGHNT and YYREEE (reference sequence). The CDR3 has 14 residues. V lost 0 bases and J lost 2, with 8 bases in between. This CDR3 is CASSLVGLQETQYF. The CDR3 DNA reads TGTGCCAGCAGCTTGGTAGGCTTACAAGAGACCCAGTACTTC.

This clonotype was seen repeatedly, ten times or more. This chain connects TRBV6-2 or TRBV6-3 to TRBJ2-7; TRBD2 might be the D (5 bases). There are 14 residues in the CDR3. With 0 bases removed from V and 6 bases from J, the gap between germline ends came to 12 bases. Germline-derived CDR1 and CDR2 are MNHEY and SVGEGT. Written as DNA, the CDR3 is TGTGCCAGCAGTTACTCGACTATTGCCGGCGAGCAGTACTTC. This sequence encodes CASSYSTIAGEQYF.

This clonotype has ten or more counts. The gene calls are TRBV27 and TRBJ1-4; the D gene is possibly TRBD1 (5 bases). Germline assignment: CDR1 MNHEY and CDR2 SMNVEV (reference sequence). V was trimmed by 3 bases and J by 3 bases, leaving 11 bases between them. The CDR3 is 15 residues long. The CDR3 spells CASSFGAHANEKLFF. The CDR3 DNA sequence: TGTGCCAGCAGTTTTGGGGCCCACGCTAATGAAAAACTGTTTTTT.

This clonotype was counted ten times or more. The rearrangement links TRBV7-8 to TRBJ1-5; a weak D match, TRBD1 (6 bases). Germline lookup yields CDR1 SGHVS and CDR2 FQNEAQ. This CDR3 region has 15 residues. V was cut by 0 bases and J by 9 bases, with 15 bases left in between. The CDR3 reads CASSLAQRTVGPQHF. The CDR3 DNA reads TGTGCCAGCAGCTTAGCGCAGAGGACAGTGGGGCCCCAGCATTTT.

This clonotype was observed at least ten times. CDR3 nucleotide sequence: TGCGCCAGCAGCCAAGATAGAAGCCGGGCGTCCCACGAGCAGTACTTC. It encodes CASSQDRSRASHEQYF. The chain links TRBV4-1 to TRBJ2-7; no definite D call. Germline-derived CDR1 and CDR2 are MGHRA and YSYEKL. This CDR3 has 16 amino acids. The V end lost 0 bases, the J end lost 5 bases, and 17 bases lay between the germline ends.

This clonotype showed up many times. This rearrangement joins TRBV12-3 or TRBV12-4 to TRBJ1-2, with TRBD1 matching 8 bases. The CDR3 is 15 residues long. J lost 7 bases, V lost 4 bases, and 11 bases had no gene match. As DNA, the CDR3 is TGTGCCAGCAGTTCCACCCCGGCAGGGGGCAGTGGCTACACCTTC. Its translation: CASSSTPAGGSGYTF.

In this sample, this clonotype turned up many times. For the CDR3, the DNA is TGTGCCAGCAGCTTAAGGTGGGCGGGGGGGTTTAATGAGCAGTTCTTC. Translating gives CASSLRWAGGFNEQFF. J is TRBJ2-1 and V is TRBV7-3; 9 bases are shared with TRBD2. The CDR3 extends over 16 amino acids. Trimming at V came to 1 base and at J to 7 bases, leaving 8 bases not matched to a gene. Per the germline V gene, CDR1 is SGHTA and CDR2 is FQGTGA. The whole variable domain, remainder taken from reference TRBV7-3 and TRBJ2-1, is GAGVSQTPSNKVTEKGKYVELRCDPISGHTALYWYRQSLGQGPEFLIYFQGTGAADDSGLPNDRFFAVRPEGSVSTLKIQRTERGDSAVYLCASSLRWAGGFNEQFFGPGTRLTVL.

The chain recombines TRBV21-1 with TRBJ2-7; the DNA was not compared with TRBD2, the D call given in the table. TRBV21-1 is termed a pseudogene. This CDR3 spans 16 amino acids. The CDR3 DNA reads TGTGCCAGCAGCGAGTGGACTAGCGGGAGTTCCTACGAGCAGTACTTC. This translates into CASSEWTSGSSYEQYF.

This clonotype was picked up many times. The V and J genes are TRBV19 and TRBJ2-2, with 9 bases lining up with TRBD2. CDR3 length: 16 amino acids. V trimming: 6 bases; J trimming: 6 bases; junction bases outside the gene matches: 11. The germline gives CDR1 LNHDA, CDR2 SQIVND (reference sequence). The DNA of the CDR3 is TGTGCCAGTAGCAAACCCGGTCTAGCGGGGTCCGGGGAGCTGTTTTTT. Its protein is CASSKPGLAGSGELFF.

This clonotype was found many times. V gene TRBV6-6 combines with J gene TRBJ2-5, with 7 nucleotides matching TRBD2. The junction had 12 bases not matched to a gene; V was cut back by 2 bases and J by 3 bases. This CDR3 spans 17 amino acids. Germline values: CDR1 MNHNY, CDR2 SVGAGI (reference sequence). CDR3 DNA: TGTGCCAGCAGTTACAGTGGGGGGGGTACGACTAAAGAGACCCAGTACTTC. It translates to CASSYSGGGTTKETQYF.

This clonotype has ten or more counts. The chain is built from TRBV5-1 and TRBJ1-4; 9 nucleotides line up with TRBD1. J lost 10 bases, V lost 4 bases, and 14 bases had no gene match. The CDR3 is 16 residues long. Germline V gene data show CDR1 as SGHRS and CDR2 as YFSETQ. The CDR3 sequence: CASSLRGQGNSGKLFF. DNA of the CDR3: TGCGCCAGCAGCCTCAGGGGACAGGGCAATTCCGGAAAACTGTTTTTT.

The count of this clonotype is one. A far bigger clonotype differs at one base, so this is likely a read error. The gene calls are TRBV5-3 and TRBJ2-7; 11 positions match TRBD1. TRBV5-3 is filed as an ORF, its function uncertain. The CDR3 has 16 amino acids. With V trimmed by 9 bases and J by 4 bases, 15 bases remained unmatched. The DNA of the CDR3 is TGTGCCAACAGCCCCTGGACAGGGGGCGTTATATACGAGCAGTACTTC. Translating it yields CANSPWTGGVIYEQYF.

This clonotype was seen ten or more times. The rearrangement joins TRBV2 to TRBJ1-5; D gene ambiguous. Germline-derived CDR1 and CDR2 are SNHLY and FYNNEI. This CDR3 has 12 amino acids. With 4 bases removed from V and 0 bases from J, the gap between germline ends came to 1 base. The CDR3 is CASSGSNQPQHF. As DNA, the CDR3 is TGTGCCAGCAGTGGTAGCAATCAGCCCCAGCATTTT.

In its sample, this clonotype was seen many times. The CDR3 loop is CAINAQGMGNEQFF. In DNA, the CDR3 is TGTGCCATCAATGCGCAGGGGATGGGGAATGAGCAGTTCTTC. The chain is built from TRBV10-3 and TRBJ2-1; D possibly corresponds to TRBD1 (6 bases). The CDR3 consists of 14 residues. V lost 7 bases, J lost 7 bases, and 17 bases lay in between. CDR1 is ENHRY and CDR2 is SYGVKD in the germline V gene.

This clonotype was detected many times. This rearrangement joins TRBV30 to TRBJ2-5; unclear D gene. The germline V gene has CDR1 GTSNPN and CDR2 SVGIG (reference sequence). Trimming shortened V by 0 bases and J by 13 bases, and 21 bases separated the two germline ends. This CDR3 comprises 14 residues. The CDR3 nucleotides read TGTGCCTGGAGTGTACCCCCACCCCCTAGAGACCTGTACTTC. This codes for CAWSVPPPPRDLYF.

V usage is TRBV6-2 or TRBV6-3 and J usage is TRBJ2-2, with 11 bases that match TRBD2. Germline-derived CDR1 and CDR2 are MNHEY and SVGEGT. V shed 6 bases and J 5 bases; nucleotides not matched to a gene: 8. CDR3 size: 16 residues. CDR3 region: CASRNLLAGVTGELFF. The CDR3 DNA reads TGTGCCAGCAGAAACCTACTAGCGGGAGTGACCGGGGAGCTGTTTTTT.

This clonotype was found many times. This chain connects TRBV10-1 to TRBJ1-4, with unresolved D. Trimming left V 3 bases short and J 5 bases short, with 7 bases between. The length of the CDR3 is 13 residues. Germline CDR1 WNHNN, CDR2 SYGVQD (reference sequence). CDR3 in DNA: TGCGCCAGCAGTGAACGCCTGAATGAAAAACTGTTTTTT. The encoded protein is CASSERLNEKLFF.

This clonotype was observed at least ten times. This chain links TRBV18 with TRBJ1-1; D may be TRBD1 (5 bases). The CDR3 has 13 amino acids. V lost 5 bases, J lost 1 base, and 8 bases lay in between. Germline V gives CDR1 KGHSH, CDR2 LQKENI. The DNA for the CDR3 is TGTGCCAGCTCATTCGGGGGGAACACTGAAGCTTTCTTT. This encodes CASSFGGNTEAFF.

Ten or more counts support this clonotype. CDR3 residues: CASSQGTWAEQYF. The DNA for the CDR3 is TGTGCCAGCAGCCAAGGAACGTGGGCCGAGCAGTACTTC. The chain has TRBV3-1 and TRBJ2-7; the D is unclear. The CDR3 contains 13 residues. Germline-derived CDR1 and CDR2 are LGHDT and YNNKEL (reference sequence). V was clipped by 1 base and J by 6 bases, with 10 bases between them.

The table lists this clonotype with many counts. The CDR3: CASSQAASGNTGELFF. CDR3 sequence (DNA): TGTGCCAGCAGCCAAGCGGCTAGCGGTAACACCGGGGAGCTGTTTTTT. The V gene is TRBV4-2, the J gene TRBJ2-2, with 7 bases aligning to TRBD2. The CDR3 loop spans 16 amino acids. Germline assignment: CDR1 LGHNA and CDR2 YNFKEQ. The V gene end was trimmed by 1 base and the J gene end by 2 bases; junction bases not matched to a gene: 4.

The chain carries TRBV5-6 and TRBJ2-5; 8 nucleotides match TRBD2. The CDR3 contains 14 residues. From germline, CDR1 is SGHDT and CDR2 YYEEEE. V lost 3 bases, J lost 5 bases, and 6 bases stayed unmatched. The CDR3 DNA is TGTGCCAGCAGCTGGCCGGGGGGGGTTGAGACCCAGTACTTC. It encodes CASSWPGGVETQYF.

This clonotype was seen at least ten times. J is TRBJ2-3 and V is TRBV18; D is unresolved. The germline V and J ends were trimmed by 4 bases and 0 bases, with 11 bases remaining between them. The germline V gene has CDR1 KGHSH and CDR2 LQKENI. This CDR3 has 15 amino acids. CDR3 sequence (DNA): TGTGCCAGCTCACAGTTCCCTCCTAGCACAGATACGCAGTATTTT. Residues: CASSQFPPSTDTQYF.

This clonotype was observed many times. The rearrangement uses TRBV20-1 and TRBJ1-2, with TRBD1 as a possible D gene (6 bases). The germline gives CDR1 DFQATT, CDR2 SNEGSKA (reference sequence). Deletions cut 0 bases from V and 2 bases from J, with 25 bases between. The CDR3 contains 19 residues. The CDR3 DNA reads as TGCAGTGCTAGAGATTGGGACGGGGCAGGGGTCTGGCAGAACTATGGCTACACCTTC. This translates into CSARDWDGAGVWQNYGYTF.

This clonotype was found many times. The chain joins TRBV20-1 to TRBJ2-5, with TRBD1 as a possible D gene (5 bases). Germline V gene data show CDR1 as DFQATT and CDR2 as SNEGSKA (reference sequence). V gave up 0 bases and J gave up 4 bases, with 12 bases separating them. The CDR3 has 14 amino acids. The CDR3 loop is CSARDQPQGETQYF. The CDR3 bases are TGCAGTGCTAGAGATCAGCCCCAGGGAGAGACCCAGTACTTC.

In its sample, this clonotype was seen many times. J is TRBJ2-7 and V is TRBV4-1, with 8 bases fitting TRBD2. With V trimmed by 4 bases and J by 2 bases, 4 bases remained unmatched. CDR1 MGHRA and CDR2 YSYEKL come from the germline V gene. This CDR3 contains 14 residues. In DNA form, the CDR3 reads TGCGCCAGCAGCCCGTCAGCGGGAGCCTACGAGCAGTACTTC. It encodes CASSPSAGAYEQYF.

This clonotype was detected many times. V usage is TRBV15 and J usage is TRBJ2-2, with TRBD1 matching 9 bases. Trimming took 1 base from V and 7 from J; bases not matched to a gene: 7. The CDR3 runs 16 residues. Germline V gene sequence: CDR1 LNHNV, CDR2 YYDKDF (reference sequence). The CDR3 nucleotides read TGTGCCACCAGCAGAGGCTACAGGGGGCGCGTCGGGGAGCTGTTTTTT. It translates to CATSRGYRGRVGELFF.

With respect to this clonotype: This probably arose from a read error, given a far larger clone one base away. The V call is TRBV2, the J call TRBJ2-2, with D perhaps assigned TRBD1 or TRBD2 (6 bases each). Germline values: CDR1 SNHLY, CDR2 FYNNEI. The CDR3 is made up of 15 amino acids. Between the trimmed V and J ends, which lost 10 bases and 1 base, there was a span of 16 bases. The CDR3 loop reads CANGGHEGNTGELFF. The CDR3, as DNA: TGTGCCAACGGGGGCCATGAAGGGAACACCGGGGAGCTGTTTTTT.

In its sample, this clonotype was seen many times. The gene calls are TRBV4-3 and TRBJ2-1, with unresolved D. From germline, CDR1 is LGHNA and CDR2 YSLEER. The ends were cut back, 0 bases at V and 0 bases at J, with 6 bases in the middle. The CDR3 extends over 15 amino acids. Written as DNA, the CDR3 is TGCGCCAGCAGCCAAGACAGGAGCTCCTACAATGAGCAGTTCTTC. Residues: CASSQDRSSYNEQFF.

This clonotype occurred many times. The CDR3 DNA sequence: TGTGCCAGCAGCTTAGACGGGACTAGAGTCTACGAGCAGTACTTC. Translating gives CASSLDGTRVYEQYF. This chain connects TRBV7-2 to TRBJ2-7; TRBD2 matches at 8 bases. Trimming took 1 base from V and 3 from J; bases not matched to a gene: 5. This CDR3 spans 15 amino acids. Germline V gene lookup returns CDR1 SGHTA and CDR2 FQGNSA. The whole variable domain, remainder taken from reference TRBV7-2 and TRBJ2-7, is GAGVSQSPSNKVTEKGKDVELRCDPISGHTALYWYRQSLGQGLEFLIYFQGNSAPDKSGLPSDRFSAERTGGSVSTLTIQRTQQEDSAVYLCASSLDGTRVYEQYFGPGTRLTVT.

This clonotype has more than one count but fewer than ten. This sequence joins TRBV24-1 and TRBJ2-1; maybe TRBD2 (5 bases). Looked up from germline, CDR1 is KGHDR and CDR2 is SFDVKD. This CDR3 has 11 residues. V was clipped by 4 bases and J by 11 bases, with 8 bases between them. In DNA form, the CDR3 reads TGTGCCACCAGTGAGGACGGGAAGCAGTTCTTC. This translates into CATSEDGKQFF.

This clonotype was seen many times. The chain uses TRBV20-1 and TRBJ2-5, with D maybe TRBD1 (6 bases). Per the germline V gene, CDR1 is DFQATT and CDR2 is SNEGSKA (reference sequence). CDR3 length: 14 residues. V was cut by 2 bases and J by 4 bases, with 14 bases left in between. The CDR3 coding sequence is TGCAGTGCTAGATCCAGGGGCTGGTCAGAGACCCAGTACTTC. Its translation: CSARSRGWSETQYF.